This T cell receptor beta chain was retrieved from a study of T cell repertoires in cytomegalovirus infection. The wider study: As its CMV epitopes, the study selected recently identified HLA-C-restricted and well-studied HLA-B-restricted targets. CMV infection together with matching HLA type was indicated by public TCR beta signatures.

Using its own MiXCR run on the reads, TCRdb lists one record per CDR3 protein. Found here are 370,000 or so distinct CDR3 sequences, roughly a third of them singletons; the top ten hold approximately 13%. Study observations and caveats: Frequencies of public TCR beta families were cumulated, and this identified carriers of CMV plus the relevant HLA.

As concerns this clonotype: Its target is unknown.

V lost 8 bases, J lost 2 bases, and 16 bases lay in between. Per the germline V gene, CDR1 is MNHEY and CDR2 is SMNVEV (reference sequence). This CDR3 comprises 16 residues. Sequences were derived from cultured PBMCs, sampled from culture after CMV antigen stimulation. The V gene is TRBV27, the J gene TRBJ2-6, with D possibly matching TRBD2 (6 bases). The origin of this receptor is a human donor in good health (CMV status not recorded). Some clones in this sample may be carry-over from other donors' samples. CDR3 loop: CASSRGRTPGANVLTF. DNA of the CDR3: TGTGCCAGCTCCCGAGGGAGGACCCCTGGGGCCAACGTCCTGACTTTC.